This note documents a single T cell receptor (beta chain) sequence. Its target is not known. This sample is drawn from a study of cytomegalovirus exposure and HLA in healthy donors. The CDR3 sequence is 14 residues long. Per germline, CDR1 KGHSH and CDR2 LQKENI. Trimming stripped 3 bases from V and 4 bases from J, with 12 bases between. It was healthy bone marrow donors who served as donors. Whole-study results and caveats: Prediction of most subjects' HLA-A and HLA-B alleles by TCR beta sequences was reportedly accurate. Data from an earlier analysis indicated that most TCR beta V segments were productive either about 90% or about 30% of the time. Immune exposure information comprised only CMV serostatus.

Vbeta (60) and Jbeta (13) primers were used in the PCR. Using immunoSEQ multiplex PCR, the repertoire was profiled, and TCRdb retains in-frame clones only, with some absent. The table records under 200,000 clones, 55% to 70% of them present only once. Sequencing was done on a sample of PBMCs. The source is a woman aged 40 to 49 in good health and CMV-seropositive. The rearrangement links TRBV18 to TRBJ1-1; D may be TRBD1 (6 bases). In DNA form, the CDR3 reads TGTGCCAGCTCACCCGGGGGGGCGGGCACTGAAGCTTTCTTT. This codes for CASSPGGAGTEAFF. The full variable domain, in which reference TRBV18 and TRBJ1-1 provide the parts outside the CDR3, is NAGVMQNPRHLVRRRGQEARLRCSPMKGHSHVYWYRQLPEEGLKFMVYLQKENIIDESGMPKERFSAEFPKEGPSILRIQQVVRGDSAAYFCASSPGGAGTEAFFGQGTRLTVV.